The 16 T cell receptor beta chains below come from one sample, sequenced in a study of CD8 T cells in ankylosing spondylitis. Findings of the study overall: Among TCR beta sequences, a motif of under 10 highly homologous variants appeared characteristic of ankylosing spondylitis blood.

TCRdb re-called the 5' RACE reads with MiXCR, one entry per CDR3 protein. Of more than 300,000 distinct CDR3 sequences listed, 6.5% to 10% are singletons. No antigens are known for them. The sequenced material came from blood, either unsorted or a sorted T cell fraction (not recorded which). The receptors originated from a male donor with ankylosing spondylitis.

The sample holds a few counts of this clonotype. This chain joins TRBV5-1 and TRBJ2-1; no clear D gene. The CDR3 is 15 residues long. Trimming left V 0 bases short and J 4 bases short, with 11 bases between. Germline V gene data show CDR1 as SGHRS and CDR2 as YFSETQ. The CDR3 sequence is CASSLDGPSYNEQFF. CDR3 DNA: TGCGCCAGCAGCTTGGACGGACCTTCATACAATGAGCAGTTCTTC.

The CDR3 DNA follows: TGTGCCAGTGGGAAGGCTTCCAGGGAAGCTTTCTTT. Amino acid sequence: CASGKASREAFF. This chain joins TRBV12-3 or TRBV12-4 and TRBJ1-1; D not certain. V lost 9 bases, J lost 8 bases, and 16 bases lay in between. The CDR3 runs to 12 residues.

This clonotype was picked up many times. This chain links TRBV20-1 with TRBJ2-1; unclear D gene. Trimming removed 3 bases at V and 3 bases at J, with 6 bases between. The CDR3 totals 12 residues. The germline V gene has CDR1 DFQATT and CDR2 SNEGSKA (reference sequence). CDR3 nucleotide sequence: TGCAGTGCTAGTCGAGACTACAATGAGCAGTTCTTC. This translates into CSASRDYNEQFF.

This clonotype was seen ten or more times. The chain links TRBV7-9 to TRBJ1-1; D uncertain. The CDR3 runs 13 residues. Germline V lookup: CDR1 SEHNR, CDR2 FQNEAQ (reference sequence). V was shortened by 5 bases and J by 6 bases, with 13 bases between the two germline ends. CDR3 protein: CASSLGDGAEAFF. CDR3 nucleotide sequence: TGTGCCAGCAGCCTTGGGGATGGGGCTGAAGCTTTCTTT.

This clonotype was detected only a few times. Here the CDR3 DNA reads TGTGCCAGCAACCAACTAGCGGGAACCTACGAGCAGTACTTC. This translates into CASNQLAGTYEQYF. The rearrangement joins TRBV28 to TRBJ2-7, with TRBD2 identical over 10 bases. The CDR3 sequence is 14 residues long. Germline-derived CDR1 and CDR2 are MDHEN and SYDVKM. The J segment lost 2 bases and the V segment lost 7 bases, leaving 5 bases of the junction unmatched. Variable domain in full (rest from reference TRBV28 and TRBJ2-7): DVKVTQSSRYLVKRTGEKVFLECVQDMDHENMFWYRQDPGLGLRLIYFSYDVKMKEKGDIPEGYSVSREKKERFSLILESASTNQTSMYLCASNQLAGTYEQYFGPGTRLTVT.

The chain employs TRBV20-1 and TRBJ2-2; D perhaps matches TRBD1 (6 bases). In germline, CDR1 is DFQATT, CDR2 SNEGSKA (reference sequence). The CDR3 loop spans 15 amino acids. Trimming stripped 0 bases from V and 4 bases from J, with 12 bases between. The CDR3 protein is CSARDQGRGTGELFF. The CDR3 bases are TGCAGTGCTAGAGATCAGGGGCGCGGCACCGGGGAGCTGTTTTTT.

The chain combines TRBV20-1 with TRBJ1-4; TRBD1 might be the D (5 bases). The CDR3 has 14 amino acids. The germline V and J ends were trimmed by 0 bases and 5 bases, with 10 bases remaining between them. Germline loops: CDR1 DFQATT, CDR2 SNEGSKA (reference sequence). CDR3 amino acids: CSARDARTNEKLFF. The DNA of the CDR3 is TGCAGTGCTAGAGATGCCAGGACAAATGAAAAACTGTTTTTT.

The chain recombines TRBV6-1 with TRBJ1-1; D ambiguous. CDR3 size: 14 residues. Trimming took 7 bases from V and 0 from J, leaving 12 bases between them. Germline V gene lookup returns CDR1 MNHNS and CDR2 SASEGT. In DNA, the CDR3 is TGTGCCAGCACCCTCGGGGTACTGAACACTGAAGCTTTCTTT. It specifies CASTLGVLNTEAFF.

This clonotype turned up a few times. The rearrangement links TRBV3-1 to TRBJ2-3, with D possibly being TRBD2 (6 bases). This CDR3 has 16 residues. V was cut by 3 bases and J by 4 bases, with 17 bases left in between. Germline V gene lookup returns CDR1 LGHDT and CDR2 YNNKEL (reference sequence). The chain's CDR3 is CASSHFQGGSPDTQYF. The CDR3 DNA reads as TGTGCCAGCAGCCACTTCCAAGGAGGGTCCCCAGATACGCAGTATTTT.

This clonotype was seen at least ten times. V and J are TRBV25-1 and TRBJ2-5; 12 positions match TRBD2. This CDR3 spans 13 amino acids. Looked up from germline, CDR1 is MGHDK and CDR2 is SYGVNS. The trim removed 6 bases at V and 5 bases at J, leaving 1 base unmatched. This chain's CDR3 is CASRLAGGETQYF. CDR3 coding DNA: TGTGCCAGCAGACTAGCGGGAGGTGAGACCCAGTACTTC. Full variable domain (outside the CDR3, taken from reference TRBV25-1 and TRBJ2-5): EADIYQTPRYLVIGTGKKITLECSQTMGHDKMYWYQQDPGMELHLIHYSYGVNSTEKGDLSSESTVSRIRTEHFPLTLESARPSHTSQYLCASRLAGGETQYFGPGTRLLVL.

The rearrangement joins TRBV20-1 to TRBJ2-6; D remains ambiguous. CDR3 size: 14 residues. Germline values: CDR1 DFQATT, CDR2 SNEGSKA (reference sequence). V was pared by 2 bases and J by 0 bases, with 5 bases between. CDR3 DNA: TGCAGTGCTAGATCAAGCTCTGGGGCCAACGTCCTGACTTTC. This gives the protein CSARSSSGANVLTF.

The table lists this clonotype with a few counts. Here the CDR3 reads CASSSSGPFGYTF. Written as DNA, the CDR3 is TGTGCCAGCAGTTCCTCAGGGCCCTTCGGCTACACCTTC. V and J are TRBV27 and TRBJ1-2, with D perhaps matching TRBD1 (5 bases). The length of the CDR3 is 13 residues. V was shortened by 4 bases and J by 8 bases, with 14 bases between the two germline ends. Germline V gene lookup returns CDR1 MNHEY and CDR2 SMNVEV (reference sequence).

This clonotype was seen a few times. The V call is TRBV28, the J call TRBJ1-4; TRBD1 might be the D (6 bases). CDR1 is MDHEN and CDR2 is SYDVKM in the germline V gene. The CDR3 is 15 amino acids. V was clipped by 9 bases and J by 3 bases, with 17 bases between them. In DNA, the CDR3 is TGTGCCAGTTCCCCTAGGGGGTTCCCTAATGAAAAACTGTTTTTT. Amino acids: CASSPRGFPNEKLFF.

This clonotype was found a few times. The V call is TRBV24-1, the J call TRBJ2-1, with TRBD1 matching over 9 bases. The V segment lost 4 bases and the J segment 5 bases; nucleotides outside the gene matches: 8. The CDR3 is 16 amino acids. Germline values: CDR1 KGHDR, CDR2 SFDVKD. CDR3 sequence (DNA): TGTGCCACCAGTGACGCACAGGGGGCGAAGAACAATGAGCAGTTCTTC. It encodes CATSDAQGAKNNEQFF.

This clonotype was seen a few times. This sequence joins TRBV4-1 and TRBJ1-2, with D unclear. The length of the CDR3 is 15 residues. Germline values: CDR1 MGHRA, CDR2 YSYEKL. Trimming pared 0 bases from V and 4 bases from J, leaving 12 bases between. The CDR3 loop is CASSQDPYGIYGYTF. The CDR3 DNA reads as TGCGCCAGCAGCCAAGACCCATACGGGATCTATGGCTACACCTTC.

This clonotype appeared a few times. The chain employs TRBV20-1 and TRBJ2-3, with 7 bases lining up with TRBD2. Germline assignment: CDR1 DFQATT and CDR2 SNEGSKA (reference sequence). The CDR3 extends over 16 amino acids. With 5 bases clipped from V and 0 bases from J, the junction kept 11 bases outside the gene matches. The CDR3 nucleotides read TGCAGTGCTGGGATAGTCGCGGGAGCTAGCACAGATACGCAGTATTTT. It yields the protein CSAGIVAGASTDTQYF.